The 5 T cell receptor beta chains listed next were all sequenced from one sample in a study of graft-versus-host responses after intestinal transplantation. Their antigens remain unidentified. The method was immunoSEQ multiplex PCR; TCRdb's version includes in-frame clones alone and lacks a portion of them. The sample yields tens of thousands of clones, about four fifths seen once. Source: unstimulated CD8+ T cells sorted from spleen or lymph node cells, taken before intestinal transplant. Receptors were obtained from a human donor who received an intestinal transplant.

The V call is TRBV14, the J call TRBJ2-1; D might be TRBD1 (5 bases). This CDR3 has 16 residues. Trimming took off 4 bases at V and 2 bases at J, with 15 bases between the two ends. CDR1 and CDR2 from the germline V gene are SGHDN and FVKESK. The CDR3 nucleotides read TGTGCCAGCAGCCGTTACCAGGGAAGACCCTACAATGAGCAGTTCTTC. This codes for CASSRYQGRPYNEQFF.

Within the sample, this clone is medium-sized (0.01 to 0.1%). CDR3 in amino acids: CASKLQGAGSPLHF. Written as DNA, the CDR3 is TGTGCCAGCAAACTACAGGGGGCCGGTTCACCCCTCCACTTT. The chain has TRBV6-5 and TRBJ1-6; 9 nucleotides align to TRBD1. The CDR3 covers 14 residues. Germline V gene lookup returns CDR1 MNHEY and CDR2 SVGAGI. The junction had 7 bases not matched to a gene; V was cut back by 7 bases and J by 9 bases.

The chain is built from TRBV19 and TRBJ1-2; TRBD1 matches 7 bases. Germline-derived CDR1 and CDR2 are LNHDA and SQIVND (reference sequence). J was trimmed by 0 bases and V by 3 bases; bases with no gene match: 4. The CDR3 extends over 15 amino acids. In nucleotides, the CDR3 is TGTGCCAGTAGTATCGGGACAGCGTCTAACTATGGCTACACCTTC. Its translation: CASSIGTASNYGYTF.

The V gene is TRBV27, the J gene TRBJ2-7; 7 bases line up with TRBD2. The CDR3 has 14 residues. The germline CDR1 and CDR2 sequences are MNHEY and SMNVEV (reference sequence). V lost 5 bases to trimming and J lost 4 bases; unmatched junction nucleotides: 8. The CDR3 protein is CASSPRLAMYEQYF. CDR3 sequence (DNA): TGTGCCAGCAGTCCCCGACTAGCTATGTACGAGCAGTACTTC.

The V and J genes are TRBV2 and TRBJ2-5, with D possibly matching TRBD2 (5 bases). Trimming cost V 6 bases and J 4 bases, with 15 bases left between them. Germline CDR1 and CDR2: SNHLY and FYNNEI. The CDR3 totals 14 residues. The DNA for the CDR3 is TGTGCCAGCAGAGCCCGGGGATTTGGAGAGACCCAGTACTTC. The encoded protein is CASRARGFGETQYF.